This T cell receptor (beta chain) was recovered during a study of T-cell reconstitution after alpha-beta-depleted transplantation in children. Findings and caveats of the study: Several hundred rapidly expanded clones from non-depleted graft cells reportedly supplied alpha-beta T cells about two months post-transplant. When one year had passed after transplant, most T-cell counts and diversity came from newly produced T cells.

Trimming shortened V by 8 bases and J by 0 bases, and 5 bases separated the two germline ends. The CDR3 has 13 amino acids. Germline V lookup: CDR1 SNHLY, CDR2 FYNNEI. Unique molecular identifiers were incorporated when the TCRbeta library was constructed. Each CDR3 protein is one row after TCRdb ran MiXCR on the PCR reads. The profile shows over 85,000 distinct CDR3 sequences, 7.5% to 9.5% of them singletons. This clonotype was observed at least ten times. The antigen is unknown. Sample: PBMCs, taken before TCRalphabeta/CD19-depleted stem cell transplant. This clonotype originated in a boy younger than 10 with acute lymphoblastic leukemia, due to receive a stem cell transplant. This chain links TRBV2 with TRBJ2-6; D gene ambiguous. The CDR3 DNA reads TGTGCCAGCCTTGCCTCTGGGGCCAACGTCCTGACTTTC. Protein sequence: CASLASGANVLTF.